Listed below are T cell receptor beta chains from one sample, sequenced in a study of blood T cell repertoires in COVID-19. Clones were read by immunoSEQ multiplex PCR, and TCRdb kept only the in-frame ones, dropping some. The repertoire includes about 240,000 clones, about 73% of them detected once, and around 3.4% sits in the top ten. The sequencing sample was made of peripheral blood. These TCRs come from an elderly woman with acute or convalescent COVID-19. The CDR3 runs from the conserved cysteine through the conserved F or W. The order of the fields is D gene, CDR3 length, V gene, clone size, J gene, CDR3 DNA, CDR3 protein. D genes are given only for firm matches. A row's size may be missing; if present it is once, few, many or a size class.

d_gene: TRBD1; len: 17; v_gene: TRBV5-5; abundance: once; j_gene: TRBJ1-3; CDR3nt: TGTGCCAGCAGCTTGGACCCAACAGGGGGCACTGGAAACACCATATATTTT; CDR3aa: CASSLDPTGGTGNTIYF
d_gene: TRBD1; len: 16; v_gene: TRBV5-4; abundance: NA; j_gene: TRBJ1-4; CDR3nt: TGTGCCAGCAGCTTGGGTACAGGGGGCTTCTCGGGAAAACTGTTTTTT; CDR3aa: CASSLGTGGFSGKLFF
d_gene: TRBD1; len: 13; v_gene: TRBV6-2/TRBV6-3; abundance: NA; j_gene: TRBJ1-5; CDR3nt: TGTGCCAGCAGTTACCCCGGGACAGGGTTAGCGCATTTT; CDR3aa: CASSYPGTGLAHF
d_gene: NA; len: 13; v_gene: TRBV25-1; abundance: NA; j_gene: TRBJ2-7; CDR3nt: TGTGCCAGCAGTGATACAGGGCGGAGTGAGCAGTACTTC; CDR3aa: CASSDTGRSEQYF
d_gene: NA; len: 14; v_gene: TRBV7-9; abundance: NA; j_gene: TRBJ2-3; CDR3nt: TGTGCCAGCAGCTCCTTCACAGGCACAGATACGCAGTATTTT; CDR3aa: CASSSFTGTDTQYF
d_gene: NA; len: 15; v_gene: TRBV3-1/TRBV3-2; abundance: NA; j_gene: TRBJ2-1; CDR3nt: TGTGCCAGCAGCCAAGGCGTCTTGACTAGCAATGAGCAGTTCTTC; CDR3aa: CASSQGVLTSNEQFF
d_gene: NA; len: 13; v_gene: TRBV18; abundance: many; j_gene: TRBJ2-3; CDR3nt: TGTGCCAGCTCCCCCGCGAGGGTAGATACGCAGTATTTT; CDR3aa: CASSPARVDTQYF
d_gene: TRBD1; len: 15; v_gene: TRBV29-1; abundance: few; j_gene: TRBJ1-2; CDR3nt: TGCAGCGTTCAAGCCCAACAGGGGGTGGGCTATGGCTACACCTTC; CDR3aa: CSVQAQQGVGYGYTF
d_gene: NA; len: 12; v_gene: TRBV12-3/TRBV12-4; abundance: NA; j_gene: TRBJ1-2; CDR3nt: TGTGCCAGCAGTTTAGGAGTTCATGGCTACACCTTC; CDR3aa: CASSLGVHGYTF
d_gene: NA; len: 12; v_gene: TRBV19; abundance: NA; j_gene: TRBJ1-2; CDR3nt: TGTGCCAGTAGTATTATCGGGAATGGCTACACCTTC; CDR3aa: CASSIIGNGYTF
d_gene: TRBD2; len: 14; v_gene: TRBV18; abundance: many; j_gene: TRBJ2-1; CDR3nt: TGTGCCAGCTCACCAGATAGCGGGAGGGTTGAGCAGTTCTTC; CDR3aa: CASSPDSGRVEQFF
d_gene: NA; len: 13; v_gene: TRBV27; abundance: NA; j_gene: TRBJ1-2; CDR3nt: TGTGCCAGCAGTCCCGACAGGTCCTATGGCTACACCTTC; CDR3aa: CASSPDRSYGYTF
d_gene: NA; len: 12; v_gene: TRBV5-1; abundance: NA; j_gene: TRBJ1-1; CDR3nt: TGCGCCAGCAGCTTGGATGGGAGGGAAGCTTTCTTT; CDR3aa: CASSLDGREAFF
d_gene: NA; len: 14; v_gene: TRBV6-6; abundance: NA; j_gene: TRBJ1-1; CDR3nt: TGTGCCAGCAGGCCACAGGGTTTGAACACTGAAGCTTTCTTT; CDR3aa: CASRPQGLNTEAFF
d_gene: TRBD1; len: 15; v_gene: TRBV11-3; abundance: NA; j_gene: TRBJ2-5; CDR3nt: TGTGCCAGCAGCTTGACAGGGGGCCATCTCGAGACCCAGTACTTC; CDR3aa: CASSLTGGHLETQYF
d_gene: NA; len: 14; v_gene: TRBV5-1; abundance: NA; j_gene: TRBJ2-3; CDR3nt: TGCGCCAGCAGCCCTAGCGAGACCACAGATACGCAGTATTTT; CDR3aa: CASSPSETTDTQYF
d_gene: NA; len: 18; v_gene: TRBV28; abundance: NA; j_gene: TRBJ2-4; CDR3nt: TGTGCCAGCAGTACCTCTCGTAGGGGATACATAGCCAAAAACATTCAGTACTTC; CDR3aa: CASSTSRRGYIAKNIQYF
d_gene: TRBD1; len: 16; v_gene: TRBV20-1; abundance: few; j_gene: TRBJ2-5; CDR3nt: TGCAGTGCCAGTCTTGACAGGGGTTCCTCACAAGAGACCCAGTACTTC; CDR3aa: CSASLDRGSSQETQYF
d_gene: TRBD1; len: 14; v_gene: TRBV6-6; abundance: NA; j_gene: TRBJ1-1; CDR3nt: TGTGCCAGCAGTCAACAGGGGGTAGGAACTGAAGCTTTCTTT; CDR3aa: CASSQQGVGTEAFF
d_gene: NA; len: 15; v_gene: TRBV5-1; abundance: NA; j_gene: TRBJ1-5; CDR3nt: TGCGCCAGCTCCCCCGGAGAGGTTAGCAATCAGCCCCAGCATTTT; CDR3aa: CASSPGEVSNQPQHF
d_gene: NA; len: 16; v_gene: TRBV7-3; abundance: NA; j_gene: TRBJ2-2; CDR3nt: TGTGCCAGCAGCTTAACCGCGGGGCCGGGCACCGGGGAGCTGTTTTTT; CDR3aa: CASSLTAGPGTGELFF
d_gene: NA; len: 17; v_gene: TRBV7-3; abundance: NA; j_gene: TRBJ2-3; CDR3nt: TGTGCCAGCAGCTTAAAGGGGTGGGGCGACCGCACAGATACGCAGTATTTT; CDR3aa: CASSLKGWGDRTDTQYF
d_gene: NA; len: 15; v_gene: TRBV7-6; abundance: NA; j_gene: TRBJ2-2; CDR3nt: TGTGCCAGCAGCTTCGGAAGGCGGGACACCGGGGAGCTGTTTTTT; CDR3aa: CASSFGRRDTGELFF
d_gene: TRBD1; len: 13; v_gene: TRBV30; abundance: NA; j_gene: TRBJ1-1; CDR3nt: TGTGCCTCTGACAGGGGGATGAACACTGAAGCTTTCTTT; CDR3aa: CASDRGMNTEAFF
d_gene: TRBD1; len: 12; v_gene: TRBV30; abundance: NA; j_gene: TRBJ2-1; CDR3nt: TGTGCCTGGAGCCTACAGGGGGGTGAGCAGTTCTTC; CDR3aa: CAWSLQGGEQFF
d_gene: TRBD1; len: 13; v_gene: TRBV2; abundance: NA; j_gene: TRBJ2-7; CDR3nt: TGTGCCAGCAGCCGACAGGGGGCCTACGAGCAGTACTTC; CDR3aa: CASSRQGAYEQYF
d_gene: TRBD2; len: 15; v_gene: TRBV6-6; abundance: NA; j_gene: TRBJ2-5; CDR3nt: TGTGCCAGCAGTAAACAAGCGGGGGGCCAAGAGACCCAGTACTTC; CDR3aa: CASSKQAGGQETQYF
d_gene: NA; len: 14; v_gene: TRBV29-1; abundance: NA; j_gene: TRBJ2-1; CDR3nt: TGCAGCGTTGAAGTGCGGGAAGGCTACAATGAGCAGTTCTTC; CDR3aa: CSVEVREGYNEQFF
d_gene: NA; len: 16; v_gene: TRBV5-4; abundance: few; j_gene: TRBJ2-5; CDR3nt: TGTGCCAGCAGCTTGGAGGTGGGAGGAGTGCGAGAGACCCAGTACTTC; CDR3aa: CASSLEVGGVRETQYF
d_gene: TRBD1; len: 16; v_gene: TRBV6-6; abundance: NA; j_gene: TRBJ1-3; CDR3nt: TGTGCCAGCAGAAACACCGGGACAGTCTCTGGAAACACCATATATTTT; CDR3aa: CASRNTGTVSGNTIYF
d_gene: NA; len: 14; v_gene: TRBV6-1; abundance: NA; j_gene: TRBJ2-7; CDR3nt: TGTGCCAGCAGTGAAGGGCAGGGGCTCTACGAGCAGTACTTC; CDR3aa: CASSEGQGLYEQYF
d_gene: TRBD1; len: 15; v_gene: TRBV4-2; abundance: NA; j_gene: TRBJ1-4; CDR3nt: TGTGCCAGCAGCCAAGGAAACAGGGGGCATGAAAAACTGTTTTTT; CDR3aa: CASSQGNRGHEKLFF
d_gene: NA; len: 15; v_gene: TRBV3-1/TRBV3-2; abundance: NA; j_gene: TRBJ2-7; CDR3nt: NA; CDR3aa: CASSQDWGGGSTLRF
d_gene: TRBD2; len: 15; v_gene: TRBV27; abundance: once; j_gene: TRBJ2-2; CDR3nt: TGTGCCAGCAGTTTATCGGGGGGGTACACCGGGGAGCTGTTTTTT; CDR3aa: CASSLSGGYTGELFF
d_gene: NA; len: 13; v_gene: TRBV13; abundance: NA; j_gene: TRBJ1-2; CDR3nt: TGTGCCAGCAGCCTGACAGTTAACTATGGCTACACCTTC; CDR3aa: CASSLTVNYGYTF
d_gene: TRBD1; len: 10; v_gene: TRBV20-1; abundance: NA; j_gene: TRBJ2-1; CDR3nt: TGCAGTGCTAGACAACAGGGGGTTCTCTTC; CDR3aa: CSARQQGVLF
d_gene: TRBD2; len: 16; v_gene: TRBV9; abundance: NA; j_gene: TRBJ2-3; CDR3nt: TGTGCCAGCAGCGTGCTAGCGGGAGGGTTCACAGATACGCAGTATTTT; CDR3aa: CASSVLAGGFTDTQYF
d_gene: TRBD2; len: 17; v_gene: TRBV3-1/TRBV3-2; abundance: NA; j_gene: TRBJ2-7; CDR3nt: TGTGCCAGCAGCCAGGCCCTTGGGAGCGGGAGGGCCTACGAGCAGTACTTC; CDR3aa: CASSQALGSGRAYEQYF
d_gene: NA; len: 14; v_gene: TRBV12-1; abundance: NA; j_gene: TRBJ1-4; CDR3nt: TGTGCCAGCAGCTTGGGACAGGCCGGGCTGGAACTGTTTTTT; CDR3aa: CASSLGQAGLELFF
d_gene: TRBD1; len: 14; v_gene: TRBV6-5; abundance: NA; j_gene: TRBJ1-3; CDR3nt: TGTGCCAGCGGCCGGACAGGGGCTGGAAACACCATATATTTT; CDR3aa: CASGRTGAGNTIYF
d_gene: NA; len: 15; v_gene: TRBV19; abundance: NA; j_gene: TRBJ2-2; CDR3nt: TGTGCCAGTAGTATACGACATTCGAACACCGGGGAGCTGTTTTTT; CDR3aa: CASSIRHSNTGELFF
d_gene: TRBD1; len: 15; v_gene: TRBV9; abundance: NA; j_gene: TRBJ2-2; CDR3nt: TGTGCCAGCAGCTCCCGGGACAGGGGGAACGGGGAGCTGTTTTTT; CDR3aa: CASSSRDRGNGELFF
d_gene: TRBD1; len: 15; v_gene: TRBV2; abundance: NA; j_gene: TRBJ1-6; CDR3nt: TGTGCCAGCAGGGTCCAGGGGGTAATTAATTCACCCCTCCACTTT; CDR3aa: CASRVQGVINSPLHF
d_gene: NA; len: 14; v_gene: TRBV2; abundance: NA; j_gene: TRBJ2-3; CDR3nt: TGTGCCAGCAGCCAACGATTCGGGGCAGATACGCAGTATTTT; CDR3aa: CASSQRFGADTQYF
d_gene: NA; len: 15; v_gene: TRBV7-2; abundance: few; j_gene: TRBJ1-1; CDR3nt: TGTGCCAGCAGCTTATACGGTAAATCGAACACTGAAGCTTTCTTT; CDR3aa: CASSLYGKSNTEAFF
d_gene: TRBD1; len: 13; v_gene: TRBV7-9; abundance: NA; j_gene: TRBJ2-1; CDR3nt: TGTGCCAGCAGACCGACAGGGGGCGATGAGCAGTTCTTC; CDR3aa: CASRPTGGDEQFF
d_gene: TRBD2; len: 16; v_gene: TRBV5-1; abundance: NA; j_gene: TRBJ2-5; CDR3nt: TGCGCCAGCAGCTTGGAACCAGGGAGGGGCCAAGAGACCCAGTACTTC; CDR3aa: CASSLEPGRGQETQYF
d_gene: NA; len: 14; v_gene: TRBV6-2/TRBV6-3; abundance: NA; j_gene: TRBJ2-5; CDR3nt: TGTGCCAGCAGTTCTAGCCTGTACCAAGAGACCCAGTACTTC; CDR3aa: CASSSSLYQETQYF
d_gene: TRBD1; len: 16; v_gene: TRBV6-6; abundance: once; j_gene: TRBJ2-2; CDR3nt: TGTGCCAGCAGTCGAACCGACAGGGGGGGCACCGGGGAGCTGTTTTTT; CDR3aa: CASSRTDRGGTGELFF
d_gene: TRBD2; len: 18; v_gene: TRBV2; abundance: NA; j_gene: TRBJ2-7; CDR3nt: TGTGCCAGCATAACCCCCCTAGCGGGAGTCGGTGGTTCGTGGGAGCAGTACTTC; CDR3aa: CASITPLAGVGGSWEQYF
d_gene: TRBD2; len: 15; v_gene: TRBV5-4; abundance: once; j_gene: TRBJ2-1; CDR3nt: TGTGCCAGCAGCCCTAAGCGGGGCCCTTACAATGAGCAGTTCTTC; CDR3aa: CASSPKRGPYNEQFF
d_gene: NA; len: 15; v_gene: TRBV30; abundance: once; j_gene: TRBJ2-2; CDR3nt: TGTGCCTGGGATTCCAGGGGAATTATGACCGGGGAGCTGTTTTTT; CDR3aa: CAWDSRGIMTGELFF
d_gene: NA; len: 15; v_gene: TRBV5-4; abundance: NA; j_gene: TRBJ2-7; CDR3nt: TGTGCCAGCAGCTCTGCGCGGGACAGCCACTACGAGCAGTACTTC; CDR3aa: CASSSARDSHYEQYF
d_gene: NA; len: 15; v_gene: TRBV10-3; abundance: few; j_gene: TRBJ2-2; CDR3nt: TGTGCCATACCCATGGGGGAGGCGAACACCGGGGAGCTGTTTTTT; CDR3aa: CAIPMGEANTGELFF
d_gene: NA; len: 14; v_gene: TRBV2; abundance: few; j_gene: TRBJ1-2; CDR3nt: TGTGCCAGCAGTGAACAGGTTAATCCCTATGGCTACACCTTC; CDR3aa: CASSEQVNPYGYTF